Below are 13 T cell receptor beta chains sequenced from a single sample in a study of immune evolution from preneoplasia to lung adenocarcinoma (dated by TCRdb to the early 2020s). Library preparation was by the immunoSEQ multiplex PCR assay. Held by TCRdb, this immuneACCESS table contains in-frame sequences only and omits some clones. Under half of the omission traces to an unresolved V gene where checked; the cause of the rest is unknown. Present in this sample are over 6,000 clones, 76% of which were seen just once. The leading ten clones occupy less than 9% of the sample. Sequenced: FFPE minimally invasive lung adenocarcinoma tissue. In light of the paper, this sample's cell subset or site label describes: micro-invasive lung adenocarcinoma (MIA). Receptors were obtained from a person aged 60 to 80 with lung adenocarcinoma.

The V and J genes are TRBV5-6 and TRBJ2-7, with a possible D match to TRBD2 (6 bases). This CDR3 comprises 16 residues. Germline CDR1 reads SGHDT; CDR2 reads YYEEEE. V dropped 0 bases and J dropped 5 bases, with 18 bases sitting between them. The CDR3 nucleotides read TGTGCCAGCAGCTTGGGGTTCGGGAGCGTCCCCCACGAGCAGTACTTC. This codes for CASSLGFGSVPHEQYF.

The rearrangement uses TRBV15 and TRBJ2-3; weak D call: TRBD2 (5 bases). Germline lookup yields CDR1 LNHNV and CDR2 YYDKDF (reference sequence). The length of the CDR3 is 16 residues. With 3 bases removed from V and 0 bases from J, the gap between germline ends came to 13 bases. CDR3: CATSRLMVASTDTQYF. The CDR3 coding sequence is TGTGCCACCAGCAGGCTCATGGTAGCGAGCACAGATACGCAGTATTTT.

This clone was observed a handful of times. The genes are TRBV19 and TRBJ2-2, with D perhaps matching TRBD1 or TRBD2 (6 bases each). Between the trimmed V and J ends, which lost 7 bases and 4 bases, there was a span of 16 bases. CDR3 length: 15 amino acids. CDR1 and CDR2 from the germline V gene are LNHDA and SQIVND (reference sequence). The CDR3 reads CASTSGAAVTGELFF. The DNA for the CDR3 is TGTGCCAGTACCTCGGGGGCGGCGGTCACCGGGGAGCTGTTTTTT.

J is TRBJ2-1 and V is TRBV14; 12 bases fit TRBD2. V lost 4 bases to trimming and J lost 4 bases; unmatched junction nucleotides: 5. CDR1 is SGHDN and CDR2 is FVKESK in the germline V gene. The CDR3 covers 16 residues. The CDR3 DNA reads as TGTGCCAGCAGCCGCGGGACTAGCGGGTTTTACAATGAGCAGTTCTTC. This translates into CASSRGTSGFYNEQFF.

Details on this clone: The sample has other DNA sequences that encode this CDR3 too. This chain joins TRBV9 and TRBJ2-2, with a possible D match to TRBD2 (6 bases). This CDR3 is built from 18 residues. In germline, CDR1 is SGDLS, CDR2 YYNGEE. V was shortened by 0 bases and J by 3 bases, with 18 bases between the two germline ends. In nucleotides, the CDR3 is TGTGCCAGCAGCGTAGACCGTCAACCTAGCGTATACACCGGGGAGCTGTTTTTT. Translation gives CASSVDRQPSVYTGELFF.

The chain uses TRBV28 and TRBJ2-7; possibly TRBD1 for D (5 bases). The CDR3 is made up of 14 amino acids. Trimming pared 6 bases from V and 2 bases from J, leaving 14 bases between. Germline V CDR1 and CDR2: MDHEN, SYDVKM. The CDR3 protein is CASSVGQGTYEQYF. Here the CDR3 DNA reads TGTGCCAGCAGCGTGGGTCAGGGCACCTACGAGCAGTACTTC.

In DNA form, the CDR3 reads TGCGCCAGCAGCTTGGTGTCAGGGGATGGCTACACCTTC. This gives the protein CASSLVSGDGYTF. The chain combines TRBV5-1 with TRBJ1-2, with D possibly matching TRBD1 (6 bases). Trimming took off 0 bases at V and 6 bases at J, with 9 bases between the two ends. The CDR3 totals 13 residues. CDR1 is SGHRS, CDR2 YFSETQ, per germline.

V is TRBV6-1 and J is TRBJ2-7, with D unresolved. The CDR3 length is 13 residues. From germline, CDR1 is MNHNS and CDR2 SASEGT. V lost 2 bases and J 2 bases, leaving 7 bases between the germline ends. The CDR3 protein is CASSEYSTYEQYF. CDR3 sequence (DNA): TGTGCCAGCAGTGAATACAGCACCTACGAGCAGTACTTC.

This chain links TRBV6-5 with TRBJ2-7; a weak D match, TRBD2 (6 bases). Germline V gene sequence: CDR1 MNHEY, CDR2 SVGAGI. Trimming left V 7 bases short and J 0 bases short, with 10 bases between. There are 13 residues in the CDR3. The CDR3 here is CASMGTDSYEQYF. The CDR3 DNA sequence: TGTGCCAGCATGGGGACTGACTCCTACGAGCAGTACTTC.

J is TRBJ1-5 and V is TRBV29-1; D unresolved. The V gene lost 4 bases and the J gene lost 0 bases, with 4 bases spanning the gap. Germline V gene lookup returns CDR1 SQVTM and CDR2 ANQGSEA. The CDR3 loop spans 12 amino acids. DNA for the CDR3: TGCAGCGTTGGGTATAGCAATCAGCCCCAGCATTTT. Its translation is CSVGYSNQPQHF.

By share, this clone counts as large. This sequence joins TRBV9 and TRBJ2-3; weak D call: TRBD1 (5 bases). Trimming removed 1 base at V and 4 bases at J, with 7 bases between. Germline values: CDR1 SGDLS, CDR2 YYNGEE. There are 13 residues in the CDR3. The CDR3 is CASSVWGPDTQYF. In nucleotides, the CDR3 is TGTGCCAGCAGCGTATGGGGCCCAGATACGCAGTATTTT.

The rearrangement uses TRBV29-1 and TRBJ1-1; D call uncertain. The CDR3 spans 12 residues. V lost 3 bases to trimming and J lost 7 bases, with 12 bases between them. Germline V gives CDR1 SQVTM, CDR2 ANQGSEA. Here the CDR3 DNA reads TGCAGCGTTGATCGAGAGGCGCTTGAAGCTTTCTTT. It is translated as CSVDREALEAFF.

This chain links TRBV28 with TRBJ2-5; perhaps TRBD2 as D (5 bases). CDR3 size: 13 residues. V shed 7 bases and J shed 7 bases, with 16 bases lying between them. CDR1 is MDHEN and CDR2 is SYDVKM in the germline V gene. This chain's CDR3 is CASTPPDRGTQYF. The CDR3 DNA follows: TGTGCCAGCACGCCTCCTGACCGGGGGACCCAGTACTTC.